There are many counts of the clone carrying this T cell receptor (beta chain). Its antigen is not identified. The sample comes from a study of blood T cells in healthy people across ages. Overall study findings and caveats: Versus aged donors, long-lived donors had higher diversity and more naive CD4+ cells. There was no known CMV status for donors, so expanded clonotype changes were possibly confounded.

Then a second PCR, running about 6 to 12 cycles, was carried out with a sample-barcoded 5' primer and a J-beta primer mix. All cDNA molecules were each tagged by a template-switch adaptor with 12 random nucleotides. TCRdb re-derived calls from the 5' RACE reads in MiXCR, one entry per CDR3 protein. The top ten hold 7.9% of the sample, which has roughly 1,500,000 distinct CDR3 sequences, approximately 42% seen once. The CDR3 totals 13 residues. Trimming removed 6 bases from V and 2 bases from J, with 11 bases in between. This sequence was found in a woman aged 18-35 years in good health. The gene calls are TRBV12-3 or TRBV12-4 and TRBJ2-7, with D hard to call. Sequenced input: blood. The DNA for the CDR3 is TGTGCCAGCAGCTTCGGCGGAACCTACGAGCAGTACTTC. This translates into CASSFGGTYEQYF.